This T cell receptor (beta chain) appears in the sequencing data of a study of T cells in Graves' hyperthyroidism and ophthalmopathy. Authors of the study amplified TCR beta CDR3 regions from RNA transcripts. When the TCR CDR3 underwent first-round RT-PCR, the HTBI primer set was used. One entry per CDR3 protein results from TCRdb running MiXCR on the multiplex PCR reads. The table lists some 300,000 distinct CDR3 sequences, roughly 18% of them singletons. Trimming removed 6 bases from V and 0 bases from J, with 8 bases in between. The CDR3 is made up of 14 amino acids. Germline lookup yields CDR1 MNHGY and CDR2 SVAAGI.

The rearrangement links TRBV6-9 to TRBJ1-4; D gene unclear. The receptor was derived from a man aged 45-65 years with Graves' ophthalmopathy. The sample was blood. The CDR3 DNA reads TGTGCCAGCAGCTACACTGCAACTAATGAAAAACTGTTTTTT. Translated, it gives CASSYTATNEKLFF.